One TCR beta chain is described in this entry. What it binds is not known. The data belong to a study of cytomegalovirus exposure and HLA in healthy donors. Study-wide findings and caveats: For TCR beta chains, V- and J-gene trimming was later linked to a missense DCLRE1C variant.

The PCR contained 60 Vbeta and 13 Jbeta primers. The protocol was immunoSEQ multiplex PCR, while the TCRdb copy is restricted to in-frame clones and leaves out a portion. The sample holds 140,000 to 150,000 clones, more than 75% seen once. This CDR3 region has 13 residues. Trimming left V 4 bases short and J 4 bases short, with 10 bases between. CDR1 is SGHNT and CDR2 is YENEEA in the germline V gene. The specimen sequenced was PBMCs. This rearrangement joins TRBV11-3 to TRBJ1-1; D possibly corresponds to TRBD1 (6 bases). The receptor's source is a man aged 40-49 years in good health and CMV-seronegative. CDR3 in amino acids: CASSSTRGTEAFF. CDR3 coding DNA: TGTGCCAGCAGCTCGACCAGGGGCACTGAAGCTTTCTTT.